The next 30 T cell receptor beta chains were all read from a single sample in a study of T cells after yellow fever vaccination. From the 5' RACE reads, TCRdb called clonotypes with MiXCR, one entry per CDR3 protein. The sample includes 550,000 or so distinct CDR3 sequences, about 19% of them seen just once. This specimen was PBMCs, taken 15 days after the yellow fever booster vaccination. The receptor set was obtained from a man younger than 40 who received the YFV17D yellow fever vaccine.

A word on this clonotype: The junction departs from germline at one end; a sequencing error may be responsible. The chain couples TRBV7-7 to TRBJ2-5; 13 bases are shared with TRBD2. Germline values: CDR1 SSHAT, CDR2 FNYEAQ (reference sequence). The CDR3 spans 16 residues. The CDR3 region is CASSLGRLAGGETQYF. CDR3 DNA: TGTGCTAGCAGCTTAGGGCGACTAGCGGGAGGAGAGACCCAGTACTTC.

The V and J genes are TRBV4-2 and TRBJ2-1; 9 bases align to TRBD2. CDR1 is LGHNA and CDR2 is YNFKEQ in the germline V gene. V lost 5 bases and J lost 1; bases outside the gene matches: 15. CDR3 size: 19 residues. In DNA form, the CDR3 reads TGTGCCAGCAGCAGCCTTAGCGGGAGAGACCAAGGATCCTACAATGAGCAGTTCTTC. Translation: CASSSLSGRDQGSYNEQFF.

The chain links TRBV7-2 to TRBJ2-4, with 7 bases aligning to TRBD1. Germline V lookup: CDR1 SGHTA, CDR2 FQGNSA. The CDR3 consists of 17 residues. V was pared by 5 bases and J by 6 bases, with 16 bases of the junction left unmatched. Written as DNA, the CDR3 is TGTGCCAGCAGCGCGGCCAGCGACAGGGCTGGGTCAAACATTCAGTACTTC. Its translation: CASSAASDRAGSNIQYF.

This chain uses TRBV12-3 or TRBV12-4 with TRBJ1-4; TRBD1 aligns across 9 bases. The CDR3 length is 15 residues. V lost 5 bases, J lost 6 bases, and 7 bases stayed unmatched. The CDR3 sequence: CASSKTGGAYEKLFF. CDR3 sequence (DNA): TGTGCCAGCAGTAAAACAGGGGGCGCTTATGAAAAACTGTTTTTT.

This clonotype has only a few counts. The rearrangement uses TRBV28 and TRBJ2-3; no clear D. The CDR3 is 14 residues long. The germline gives CDR1 MDHEN, CDR2 SYDVKM. V shed 6 bases and J shed 2 bases, with 12 bases lying between them. CDR3 sequence: CASRSRTYTDTQYF. Here the CDR3 DNA reads TGTGCCAGCAGAAGCCGAACGTACACAGATACGCAGTATTTT.

This chain connects TRBV19 to TRBJ2-3, with 9 bases lining up with TRBD1. Trimming cost V 3 bases and J 2 bases; bases outside gene matches: 6. CDR1 LNHDA and CDR2 SQIVND come from the germline V gene (reference sequence). This CDR3 has 16 residues. The CDR3 loop is CASSMATGGYTDTQYF. The CDR3 DNA is TGTGCCAGTAGTATGGCCACAGGGGGCTACACAGATACGCAGTATTTT.

The chain couples TRBV7-2 to TRBJ2-1, with D uncertain. The CDR3 runs 15 residues. V gave up 4 bases and J gave up 0 bases, with 10 bases separating them. Germline CDR1 is SGHTA and CDR2 is FQGNSA. The DNA of the CDR3 is TGTGCCAGCAGCTATACGGAGAGCTCCTACAATGAGCAGTTCTTC. Its protein product is CASSYTESSYNEQFF.

The chain combines TRBV11-2 with TRBJ2-3; TRBD2 matches 9 bases. Per the germline V gene, CDR1 is SGHAT and CDR2 is FQNNGV. The CDR3 spans 18 residues. Germline trimming cut 4 bases from V and 0 bases from J; bases unmatched to any gene: 11. CDR3 sequence: CASSSRVAGVLSTDTQYF. The CDR3 DNA reads as TGTGCCAGCAGCTCCCGCGTAGCGGGAGTTCTTAGCACAGATACGCAGTATTTT.

This clonotype came up many times. The chain uses TRBV5-1 and TRBJ2-3; 7 bases map to TRBD2. V lost 4 bases to trimming and J lost 5 bases; unmatched junction nucleotides: 16. The CDR3 contains 17 residues. Germline CDR1 SGHRS, CDR2 YFSETQ. DNA of the CDR3: TGCGCCAGCAGCGTTTTAGCGGGCGCGCCGGGGGGAGATACGCAGTATTTT. Translated, it gives CASSVLAGAPGGDTQYF.

In this sample, this clonotype turned up a few times. The genes are TRBV7-9 and TRBJ1-4, with a weak D call TRBD1 (5 bases). The CDR3 runs to 15 residues. V gave up 3 bases and J gave up 7 bases, with 15 bases separating them. Germline V gene lookup returns CDR1 SEHNR and CDR2 FQNEAQ (reference sequence). The CDR3 protein is CASSFGSGGGEKLFF. Here the CDR3 DNA reads TGTGCCAGCAGCTTCGGTTCCGGGGGAGGTGAAAAACTGTTTTTT.

This clonotype was recorded at least ten times. This chain connects TRBV29-1 to TRBJ2-1; possible D gene TRBD1, 5 bases. Trimming removed 3 bases from V and 0 bases from J, with 18 bases in between. CDR1 is SQVTM and CDR2 is ANQGSEA in the germline V gene. The CDR3 has 17 residues. CDR3 sequence reads: CSVEGGQWGYSYNEQFF. In nucleotides, the CDR3 is TGCAGCGTTGAGGGTGGACAATGGGGTTACTCCTACAATGAGCAGTTCTTC.

There are a few counts of this clonotype. V usage is TRBV20-1 and J usage is TRBJ2-1; D possibly corresponds to TRBD2 (6 bases). From germline, CDR1 is DFQATT and CDR2 SNEGSKA (reference sequence). The CDR3 is 16 amino acids. The V end lost 6 bases, the J end lost 0 bases, and 18 bases lay between the germline ends. For the CDR3, the DNA is TGCAGTGCCAAACCGGACTACGAAAGCTCCTACAATGAGCAGTTCTTC. Its translation: CSAKPDYESSYNEQFF.

This clonotype appeared a few times. This rearrangement joins TRBV10-3 to TRBJ2-1; TRBD2 agrees at 7 bases. CDR1 is ENHRY and CDR2 is SYGVKD in the germline V gene. With V trimmed by 4 bases and J by 8 bases, 14 bases remained unmatched. This CDR3 region has 16 residues. CDR3 sequence: CAISGTTAGVMDEQFF. Here the CDR3 DNA reads TGTGCCATCAGTGGTACCACCGCGGGAGTTATGGATGAGCAGTTCTTC.

The rearrangement links TRBV7-9 to TRBJ2-7; 10 bases match TRBD2. This CDR3 has 13 residues. Germline V gene sequence: CDR1 SEHNR, CDR2 FQNEAQ (reference sequence). Losses at the gene ends were 8 bases for V and 2 bases for J; bases not matched to a gene: 3. CDR3 amino acids: CASLLAGTYEQYF. The CDR3 region has the DNA TGTGCCAGCTTACTAGCGGGAACCTACGAGCAGTACTTC.

CDR3 coding DNA: TGCAGCGCGCGTCTATTAATTGGCACAGATACGCAGTATTTT. Its translation is CSARLLIGTDTQYF. The chain uses TRBV29-1 and TRBJ2-3, with unresolved D. Germline assignment: CDR1 SQVTM and CDR2 ANQGSEA. This CDR3 has 14 residues. V dropped 7 bases and J dropped 1 base, with 15 bases sitting between them.

A few counts support this clonotype. V is TRBV28 and J is TRBJ1-5; unclear D gene. The germline V and J ends were trimmed by 3 bases and 0 bases, with 9 bases remaining between them. In germline, CDR1 is MDHEN, CDR2 SYDVKM. The CDR3 extends over 15 amino acids. CDR3 nucleotides: TGTGCCAGCAGTTTCGAAGGTTATAGCAATCAGCCCCAGCATTTT. Residues: CASSFEGYSNQPQHF.

CDR3 nucleotides: TGTGCCAGCTCACCACCGGGATCAAAGAATCAGCCCCAGCATTTT. It codes for CASSPPGSKNQPQHF. This chain connects TRBV18 to TRBJ1-5; no definite D call. Germline V gives CDR1 KGHSH, CDR2 LQKENI. Between the trimmed V and J ends, which lost 0 bases and 4 bases, there was a span of 10 bases. This CDR3 comprises 15 residues.

V and J are TRBV30 and TRBJ1-5; the D gene is possibly TRBD1 (6 bases). The CDR3 consists of 12 residues. CDR1 is GTSNPN and CDR2 is SVGIG in the germline V gene (reference sequence). V was cut by 1 base and J by 7 bases, with 8 bases left in between. CDR3 protein: CAWSGQGQPQHF. The CDR3 nucleotides are TGTGCCTGGAGTGGCCAGGGGCAGCCCCAGCATTTT.

The rearrangement joins TRBV29-1 to TRBJ2-5; the D is unclear. Germline CDR1 and CDR2: SQVTM and ANQGSEA. The V end lost 6 bases, the J end lost 0 bases, and 14 bases lay between the germline ends. The CDR3 covers 14 residues. This CDR3 reads CSVHSADYQETQYF. Written as DNA, the CDR3 is TGCAGCGTACACAGCGCCGATTACCAAGAGACCCAGTACTTC. Supplemented by reference TRBV29-1 and TRBJ2-5, the full variable domain reads SAVISQKPSRDICQRGTSLTIQCQVDSQVTMMFWYRQQPGQSLTLIATANQGSEATYESGFVIDKFPISRPNLTFSTLTVSNMSPEDSSIYLCSVHSADYQETQYFGPGTRLLVL.

The chain joins TRBV11-2 to TRBJ1-2, with unresolved D. Germline assignment: CDR1 SGHAT and CDR2 FQNNGV. This CDR3 has 17 residues. Trimming removed 0 bases at V and 2 bases at J, with 16 bases between. The CDR3 loop is CASSLEFGQTLNYGYTF. The CDR3 DNA sequence: TGTGCCAGCAGCTTAGAGTTCGGCCAGACCCTAAACTATGGCTACACCTTC.

The V call is TRBV10-2, the J call TRBJ1-2; 10 bases map to TRBD1. Per germline, CDR1 WSHSY and CDR2 SAAADI. Trimming cost V 6 bases and J 1 base; bases outside gene matches: 8. The CDR3 is 16 amino acids. CDR3 sequence: CASRRTGGAFNYGYTF. The CDR3 DNA reads TGCGCCAGCAGGAGGACAGGGGGAGCATTTAACTATGGCTACACCTTC.

The sample holds a few counts of this clonotype. V gene TRBV6-5 combines with J gene TRBJ1-6, with a possible D match to TRBD1 (5 bases). CDR1 and CDR2 from the germline V gene are MNHEY and SVGAGI. This CDR3 is 13 amino acids long. Trimming took 7 bases from V and 7 from J, leaving 11 bases between them. CDR3 in amino acids: CASKQDPNSPLHF. The CDR3, as DNA: TGTGCCAGCAAACAGGACCCAAATTCACCCCTCCACTTT.

This clonotype was observed a handful of times. J is TRBJ1-2 and V is TRBV6-2 or TRBV6-3; possible D gene TRBD1, 5 bases. Germline CDR1 and CDR2: MNHEY and SVGEGT. Trimming removed 5 bases from V and 10 bases from J, with 26 bases in between. This CDR3 has 16 residues. The CDR3 loop is CASSGRDPRSLWDYTF. CDR3 nucleotides: TGTGCCAGCAGTGGAAGGGACCCTCGAAGCCTATGGGACTACACCTTC.

In this sample, this clonotype turned up a few times. The chain's CDR3 is CSASPRGRVFTGELFF. Here the CDR3 DNA reads TGCAGTGCTAGTCCGAGGGGTCGGGTATTCACCGGGGAGCTGTTTTTT. The V gene is TRBV20-1, the J gene TRBJ2-2, with D perhaps assigned TRBD1 or TRBD2 (5 bases each). This CDR3 has 16 residues. The ends were cut back, 3 bases at V and 4 bases at J, with 18 bases in the middle. Per the germline V gene, CDR1 is DFQATT and CDR2 is SNEGSKA (reference sequence).

The CDR3 bases are TGTGCCAGCAGCTTAGTAGGACAAACCAACAATGAGCAGTTCTTC. Residues: CASSLVGQTNNEQFF. The chain joins TRBV7-2 to TRBJ2-1, with D possibly TRBD1 on 5 matching bases. This CDR3 contains 15 residues. CDR1 SGHTA and CDR2 FQGNSA come from the germline V gene. Trimming stripped 1 base from V and 5 bases from J, with 12 bases between.

V usage is TRBV6-4 and J usage is TRBJ2-7; a weak D match, TRBD2 (6 bases). Germline CDR1 reads MRHNA; CDR2 reads SNTAGT. CDR3 length: 12 residues. Trimming took 11 bases from V and 1 from J, leaving 12 bases between them. The CDR3 is CASTGESYEQYF. CDR3 coding DNA: TGTGCCTCGACGGGGGAATCCTACGAGCAGTACTTC.

This clonotype has ten or more counts. In DNA, the CDR3 is TGTGCCAGCAGCGTAGTTGGGGCTGGCTACACCTTC. It yields the protein CASSVVGAGYTF. This chain connects TRBV9 to TRBJ1-2; weak D call: TRBD1 (5 bases). Germline V gene lookup returns CDR1 SGDLS and CDR2 YYNGEE. The CDR3 totals 12 residues. Trimming shortened V by 0 bases and J by 7 bases, and 7 bases separated the two germline ends.

The gene calls are TRBV20-1 and TRBJ2-5, with 14 bases that match TRBD2. The CDR3 totals 14 residues. The germline V gene encodes CDR1 DFQATT and CDR2 SNEGSKA (reference sequence). The V gene end was trimmed by 8 bases and the J gene end by 5 bases; junction bases not matched to a gene: 7. The CDR3 spells CSPWTSGRHETQYF. The DNA of the CDR3 is TGCAGTCCGTGGACTAGCGGGAGGCACGAGACCCAGTACTTC.

The chain links TRBV27 to TRBJ2-3; TRBD1 might be the D (5 bases). Germline CDR1 reads MNHEY; CDR2 reads SMNVEV (reference sequence). There are 16 residues in the CDR3. The ends were cut back, 10 bases at V and 4 bases at J, with 24 bases in the middle. The CDR3: CATTGGAGIGADTQYF. CDR3 DNA sequence: TGTGCCACCACCGGTGGGGCTGGGATTGGTGCAGATACGCAGTATTTT.

This clonotype was observed many times. The rearrangement links TRBV12-3 or TRBV12-4 to TRBJ2-3; a possible D gene is TRBD2 (5 bases). The CDR3 is 14 residues long. Trimming removed 9 bases at V and 0 bases at J, with 13 bases between. DNA of the CDR3: TGTGCCAGTCGACGGGGTGGGAGCACAGATACGCAGTATTTT. It yields the protein CASRRGGSTDTQYF.